The entry below gives a single T cell receptor beta chain sequence along with its context. Its target is not known. This sample is part of a study of OX40 agonist ivuxolimab in advanced cancers. At the level of the study: Males comprised approximately 84% of the group, whose mean age was approximately 61 years (range 23 to 79). Notes on the study in general: At 0.1-3.0 mg/kg, partial responders had clonal expansion among the lowest observed.

Produced via immunoSEQ multiplex PCR; TCRdb's table is partial and in-frame only. The table has about 76,000 clones, around nine tenths seen once. The V gene's germline CDR1 is MNHEY and CDR2 SMNVEV (reference sequence). The J segment lost 1 base and the V segment lost 4 bases, leaving 5 bases of the junction unmatched. The CDR3 is made up of 18 amino acids. V and J are TRBV27 and TRBJ2-3, with 16 bases identical to TRBD2. The source of this sequence is an adult with an advanced solid tumor such as melanoma, head and neck, liver or kidney cancer. The specimen was CD4+ or CD8+ T cells sorted from blood, collected in a trial of the OX40 agonist ivuxolimab. The CDR3 here is CASSWGLAGGPGTDTQYF. In DNA form, the CDR3 reads TGTGCCAGCAGTTGGGGACTAGCGGGAGGGCCCGGCACAGATACGCAGTATTTT.